A single sample is the source of the 24 T cell receptor beta chains below, sequenced in a study of blood T cell repertoires in COVID-19. Generated by immunoSEQ multiplex PCR, the TCRdb table keeps only in-frame clones and is missing some. The sample holds 250,000 to 350,000 clones, about 92% seen once. The source material was PBMCs or T cells enriched from blood (not recorded which). Every receptor here comes from a woman aged 30 to 39 who had recovered from COVID-19.

The V call is TRBV19, the J call TRBJ1-5; 9 bases are shared with TRBD1. V lost 7 bases, J lost 6 bases, and 10 bases stayed unmatched. Germline CDR1 reads LNHDA; CDR2 reads SQIVND (reference sequence). CDR3 length: 15 amino acids. CDR3 nucleotides: TGTGCCAGTACGGAACGACAGGGGGTATTTCAGCCCCAGCATTTT. This translates into CASTERQGVFQPQHF.

CDR3 protein: CAIRPSGGKYNEQFF. The CDR3 DNA reads as TGTGCCATCAGGCCTAGCGGGGGGAAATACAATGAGCAGTTCTTC. This sequence joins TRBV10-3 and TRBJ2-1; 11 positions match TRBD2. The CDR3 consists of 15 residues. The junction had 5 bases not matched to a gene; V was cut back by 6 bases and J by 4 bases. Germline V gene lookup returns CDR1 ENHRY and CDR2 SYGVKD.

The V call is TRBV6-5, the J call TRBJ2-2; tentative D call: TRBD2 (6 bases). The CDR3 runs to 15 residues. Per the germline V gene, CDR1 is MNHEY and CDR2 is SVGAGI. Trimming left V 6 bases short and J 6 bases short, with 17 bases between. The CDR3 loop is CASSPRGGTAGELFF. CDR3 DNA: TGTGCCAGCAGCCCCCGCGGCGGGACGGCCGGGGAGCTGTTTTTT.

This clone was found once. The chain combines TRBV2 with TRBJ2-1, with TRBD2 matching 13 bases. J lost 6 bases, V lost 6 bases, and 2 bases had no gene match. Looked up from germline, CDR1 is SNHLY and CDR2 is FYNNEI. CDR3 length: 14 amino acids. CDR3 protein: CASRRTSGSNEQFF. The CDR3 coding sequence is TGTGCCAGCAGGAGGACTAGCGGGAGCAATGAGCAGTTCTTC. Complete variable domain (other parts from reference TRBV2 and TRBJ2-1): EPEVTQTPSHQVTQMGQEVILRCVPISNHLYFYWYRQILGQKVEFLVSFYNNEISEKSEIFDDQFSVERPDGSNFTLKIRSTKLEDSAMYFCASRRTSGSNEQFFGPGTRLTVL.

This CDR3 is CATSRVGLANYNEQFF. CDR3 coding DNA: TGTGCCACCAGCAGAGTGGGACTAGCTAACTACAATGAGCAGTTCTTC. This chain joins TRBV15 and TRBJ2-1, with 9 bases that match TRBD2. The CDR3 contains 16 residues. The V gene end was trimmed by 1 base and the J gene end by 3 bases; junction bases not matched to a gene: 4. Germline CDR1 and CDR2: LNHNV and YYDKDF (reference sequence).

The CDR3, as DNA: TGTGCCAGAAGCGGGACAGGGGGCGCCTTCAATCAGCCCCAGCATTTT. Its translation: CARSGTGGAFNQPQHF. The chain has TRBV5-3 and TRBJ1-5; 12 bases are shared with TRBD1. TRBV5-3 is noted as an ORF with a role that remains uncertain. The CDR3 has 16 amino acids. The J segment lost 3 bases and the V segment lost 4 bases, leaving 5 bases of the junction unmatched.

This chain links TRBV19 with TRBJ1-1; no clear D. Trimming removed 3 bases from V and 2 bases from J, with 16 bases in between. The CDR3 length is 16 residues. CDR1 and CDR2 from the germline V gene are LNHDA and SQIVND (reference sequence). The CDR3 nucleotides are TGTGCCAGTAGTATGCTGTTTTTTGCGGGAAACACTGAAGCTTTCTTT. This sequence encodes CASSMLFFAGNTEAFF.

The rearrangement links TRBV5-1 to TRBJ2-1, with 12 bases aligning to TRBD2. The CDR3 totals 13 residues. Germline values: CDR1 SGHRS, CDR2 YFSETQ. The junction had 1 base not matched to a gene; V was cut back by 7 bases and J by 5 bases. The CDR3 DNA is TGCGCCAGCCGACTAGCGGGGGACAATGAGCAGTTCTTC. Amino acid sequence: CASRLAGDNEQFF.

J is TRBJ1-2 and V is TRBV5-1; D is unclear. Germline assignment: CDR1 SGHRS and CDR2 YFSETQ. Trimming left V 8 bases short and J 8 bases short, with 13 bases between. The CDR3 length is 11 residues. The CDR3 region has the DNA TGCGCCAGTCGTGGATCGGGAGGCTACACCTTC. Translation: CASRGSGGYTF. The variable domain in full, completed from reference TRBV5-1 and TRBJ1-2, reads KAGVTQTPRYLIKTRGQQVTLSCSPISGHRSVSWYQQTPGQGLQFLFEYFSETQRNKGNFPGRFSGRQFSNSRSEMNVSTLELGDSALYLCASRGSGGYTFGSGTRLTVV.

This clone was detected only a few times. The rearrangement uses TRBV28 and TRBJ2-7; no clear D gene. The V end lost 5 bases, the J end lost 3 bases, and 2 bases lay between the germline ends. The germline CDR1 and CDR2 sequences are MDHEN and SYDVKM. CDR3 length equals 10 residues. The CDR3 DNA sequence: TGTGCCAGCAGTCACTACGAGCAGTACTTC. This gives the protein CASSHYEQYF.

The rearrangement joins TRBV11-1 to TRBJ2-6, with unresolved D. Germline loops: CDR1 SGHAT, CDR2 FQDESV (reference sequence). V shed 6 bases and J shed 0 bases, with 3 bases lying between them. CDR3 length: 13 amino acids. This CDR3 reads CASRSSGANVLTF. Here the CDR3 DNA reads TGTGCCAGCAGGAGCTCTGGGGCCAACGTCCTGACTTTC.

J is TRBJ2-2 and V is TRBV7-3, with D perhaps matching TRBD1 (6 bases). CDR1 SGHTA and CDR2 FQGTGA come from the germline V gene. V was shortened by 5 bases and J by 3 bases, with 13 bases between the two germline ends. The CDR3 length is 15 residues. As DNA, the CDR3 is TGTGCCAGCAGCCTTACAGGGTACGACACCGGGGAGCTGTTTTTT. Residues: CASSLTGYDTGELFF.

The rearrangement uses TRBV2 and TRBJ1-1, with 7 bases that match TRBD1. The germline V gene has CDR1 SNHLY and CDR2 FYNNEI. V lost 5 bases, J lost 3 bases, and 3 bases stayed unmatched. The CDR3 runs 13 residues. The CDR3 here is CASSPGGYTEAFF. CDR3 nucleotide sequence: TGTGCCAGCAGTCCAGGGGGGTACACTGAAGCTTTCTTT.

Of note for this clone: The sample holds other DNA sequences that translate to the same CDR3. This rearrangement joins TRBV28 to TRBJ1-5; 9 nucleotides align to TRBD1. V lost 4 bases, J lost 5 bases, and 3 bases stayed unmatched. The CDR3 length is 14 residues. In germline, CDR1 is MDHEN, CDR2 SYDVKM. The CDR3 DNA sequence: TGTGCCAGCAGTTCGGGACAGGGAGATCAGCCCCAGCATTTT. The encoded protein is CASSSGQGDQPQHF.

CDR3 amino acids: CASSQEASGVNYEQYF. The CDR3 DNA follows: TGTGCCAGCAGCCAAGAGGCTAGCGGGGTAAACTACGAGCAGTACTTC. This chain joins TRBV4-2 and TRBJ2-7; 9 positions agree with TRBD2. This CDR3 region has 16 residues. CDR1 LGHNA and CDR2 YNFKEQ come from the germline V gene. Trimming removed 0 bases from V and 3 bases from J; junction bases left unmatched: 6.

This chain connects TRBV6-5 to TRBJ2-5, with 9 nucleotides matching TRBD2. Unmatched junction bases numbered 5, after V lost 2 bases and J lost 1 base. The germline CDR1 and CDR2 sequences are MNHEY and SVGAGI. The CDR3 has 16 residues. CDR3 coding DNA: TGTGCCAGCAGTTACACGACTAGCGGAGGCCAAGAGACCCAGTACTTC. Its protein is CASSYTTSGGQETQYF.

The genes are TRBV9 and TRBJ2-1; TRBD2 aligns across 11 bases. V lost 3 bases to trimming and J lost 1 base; unmatched junction nucleotides: 15. Germline V gives CDR1 SGDLS, CDR2 YYNGEE. The CDR3 sequence is 20 residues long. The CDR3 DNA is TGTGCCAGCAGCGGACCTCCGGGACTAGCGGCGAAACGATCCTACAATGAGCAGTTCTTC. Translation: CASSGPPGLAAKRSYNEQFF.

V is TRBV19 and J is TRBJ2-3; 7 nucleotides match TRBD2. This CDR3 has 14 residues. Germline CDR1 reads LNHDA; CDR2 reads SQIVND (reference sequence). Unmatched junction bases numbered 5, after V lost 7 bases and J lost 1 base. CDR3: CASNLGGGTDTQYF. The CDR3 DNA reads as TGTGCCAGTAACCTGGGGGGGGGCACAGATACGCAGTATTTT. Complete variable domain (other parts from reference TRBV19 and TRBJ2-3): DGGITQSPKYLFRKEGQNVTLSCEQNLNHDAMYWYRQDPGQGLRLIYYSQIVNDFQKGDIAEGYSVSREKKESFPLTVTSAQKNPTAFYLCASNLGGGTDTQYFGPGTRLTVL.

The genes are TRBV20-1 and TRBJ2-5; D uncertain. The CDR3 is 10 amino acids. Germline CDR1 is DFQATT and CDR2 is SNEGSKA (reference sequence). Trimming stripped 6 bases from V and 5 bases from J, with 7 bases between. The CDR3 nucleotides read TGCAGTGCGGTCAGGGAGACCCAGTACTTC. It specifies CSAVRETQYF.

The rearrangement uses TRBV11-3 and TRBJ2-3; D is undetermined. V was clipped by 4 bases and J by 3 bases, with 11 bases between them. The germline V gene has CDR1 SGHNT and CDR2 YENEEA. CDR3 length: 14 amino acids. The CDR3 DNA follows: TGTGCCAGCAGCTCCTCCGGGTCGACAGATACGCAGTATTTT. Translated, it gives CASSSSGSTDTQYF.

V gene TRBV5-8 combines with J gene TRBJ2-7; TRBD1 might be the D (6 bases). Per germline, CDR1 SGHTS and CDR2 YDEGEE. Trimming left V 5 bases short and J 0 bases short, with 12 bases between. The CDR3 covers 14 residues. The CDR3 sequence: CASRGARFSYEQYF. The CDR3 region has the DNA TGTGCCAGCAGGGGGGCGAGATTCTCCTACGAGCAGTACTTC.

The gene calls are TRBV7-2 and TRBJ2-7, with 10 bases fitting TRBD2. The CDR3 runs 18 residues. V dropped 2 bases and J dropped 1; count of bases not matched to a gene: 11. Germline CDR1 SGHTA, CDR2 FQGNSA. CDR3 amino acids: CASSLRVPSGSVSYEQYF. CDR3 coding DNA: TGTGCCAGCAGCTTACGGGTGCCTAGCGGGAGCGTTTCCTACGAGCAGTACTTC.

This clone has only one observation. This chain joins TRBV5-8 and TRBJ1-4; the match to TRBD1 covers 7 bases. The germline CDR1 and CDR2 sequences are SGHTS and YDEGEE. V dropped 0 bases and J dropped 5; count of bases not matched to a gene: 7. The CDR3 has 16 amino acids. CDR3 nucleotide sequence: TGTGCCAGCAGCTTGGGACAGGGCTTACAAAATGAAAAACTGTTTTTT. Its protein product is CASSLGQGLQNEKLFF.

The V and J genes are TRBV9 and TRBJ1-4, with no clear D. CDR1 is SGDLS and CDR2 is YYNGEE in the germline V gene. The CDR3 contains 15 residues. Trimming pared 0 bases from V and 8 bases from J, leaving 14 bases between. The CDR3 DNA reads TGTGCCAGCAGCGTAGGTGGTCCAGGATACGAAAAACTGTTTTTT. Translated: CASSVGGPGYEKLFF.